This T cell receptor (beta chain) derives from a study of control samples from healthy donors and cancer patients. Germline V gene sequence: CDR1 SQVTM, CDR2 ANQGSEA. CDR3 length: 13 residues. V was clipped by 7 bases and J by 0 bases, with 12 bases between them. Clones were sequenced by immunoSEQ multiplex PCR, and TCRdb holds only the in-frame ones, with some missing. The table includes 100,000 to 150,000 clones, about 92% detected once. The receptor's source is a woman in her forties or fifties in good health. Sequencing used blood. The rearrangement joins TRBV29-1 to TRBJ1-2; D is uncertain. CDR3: CSASLMANYGYTF. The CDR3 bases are TGCAGCGCCTCACTCATGGCTAACTATGGCTACACCTTC.